This T cell receptor (beta chain) was retrieved from a study of TIL therapy for anti-PD-1-resistant metastatic lung cancer. This was the immunoSEQ v3 assay. The repertoire was sequenced with immunoSEQ multiplex PCR; TCRdb's copy has only in-frame clones and lacks some. Of 54,000 or so clones in the sample, around 79% are singletons; the top ten hold around 1.7%. Trimming cost V 4 bases and J 8 bases, with 12 bases left between them. Per germline, CDR1 MNHEY and CDR2 SMNVEV (reference sequence). CDR3 size: 13 residues. Time point given: pre-treatment sample, taken before nivolumab and TIL therapy. This sequence was found in a person aged 25 to 85 with non-small cell lung cancer. The chain employs TRBV27 and TRBJ1-3, with D perhaps matching TRBD1 (5 bases). The source material was blood, sampled at baseline. The CDR3 is CASSWMRGDTIYF. The CDR3 DNA reads as TGTGCCAGCAGTTGGATGAGGGGAGACACCATATATTTT.